This T cell receptor (beta chain) was identified during a study of blood T cell repertoires in COVID-19. As for the study in general: Researchers got acute and convalescent COVID-19 samples from the United States, Italy and Spain. In each case, the material was cDNA or gDNA derived from T cells, B-cell-depleted T cells, or PBMCs.

The Seattle site enrolled patients during active infection and followed them longitudinally. Methods used by the authors: It was from reference gene primer amplification that nucleated cell counts were estimated. TCRdb's table, derived via immunoSEQ multiplex PCR, lists solely in-frame clones and lacks some. D and trimming come from the DNA, and the V and J calls and clone size come from that table. The data contain approximately 460,000 clones, roughly 89% of them singletons. Germline V gene data show CDR1 as ENHRY and CDR2 as SYGVKD. Trimming took 6 bases from V and 7 from J; bases not matched to a gene: 6. This CDR3 has 15 residues.

The sample was peripheral blood. The genes are TRBV10-3 and TRBJ1-6, with 10 nucleotides matching TRBD1. The TCR sequence derives from a man aged 18 to 30 with COVID-19, enrolled during active disease. CDR3 region: CAIREPGQGNSPLHF. The CDR3 DNA reads TGTGCCATCAGGGAACCGGGACAGGGGAATTCACCCCTCCACTTT.